The 32 T cell receptor beta chains below come from one sample, sequenced in a study of tumor-infiltrating lymphocytes in primary liver carcinoma. Reverse transcription of about 500 ng total RNA with a constant-region primer produced TCR beta cDNA. Three nested multiplex PCR rounds, a slightly modified ARM-PCR method, built the TCR beta libraries. Running approximately 10 cycles apiece, the first two PCR rounds relied on TRBV1-TRBV30 forward primers together with a C-beta reverse primer. Each CDR3 protein gets one entry after TCRdb re-called the multiplex PCR reads with MiXCR. This sample yields about 120,000 distinct CDR3 sequences, of which approximately 68% are seen a single time; more than 7% belongs to the top ten. Both RNA and DNA were isolated together from around 20-30 mg of bulk tissue that had not been sorted. Input material: tumor-adjacent normal liver tissue. Receptors were obtained from an older woman with primary liver carcinoma and hepatitis B virus infection.

A single count supports this clonotype. A read error may account for a junction end that differs from germline. J is TRBJ2-1 and V is TRBV4-2, with D possibly matching TRBD2 (5 bases). The germline V gene has CDR1 LGHNA and CDR2 YNFKEQ. The CDR3 extends over 15 amino acids. Written as DNA, the CDR3 is TGTGCCAGCAGCCAAGATGTACGACTACCTAATGAGCAATTCTTC. This translates into CASSQDVRLPNEQFF.

This sequence joins TRBV11-1 and TRBJ2-3; 11 nucleotides align to TRBD2. The germline V gene encodes CDR1 SGHAT and CDR2 FQDESV (reference sequence). CDR3 length: 15 amino acids. In DNA, the CDR3 is TGTGTCACCGCCGGAACTAGCGGGAGTTCAGATACGCAGTATTTT. Protein sequence: CVTAGTSGSSDTQYF.

To note about this clonotype: This likely comes from a read error, as the CDR3 has no conserved phenylalanine or tryptophan at its end. Because the CDR3's place on the DNA is in doubt, the DNA is left out and the CDR3 is given as listed by TCRdb. This chain uses TRBV6-1 with TRBJ2-1; no DNA check was done on the table's D call, TRBD1. Germline assignment: CDR1 MNHNS and CDR2 SASEGT. Including both end residues, the CDR3 is 15 amino acids long. The CDR3 sequence: CASGAVEDFGNEQFL.

This clonotype was counted at least ten times. The chain joins TRBV6-2 or TRBV6-3 to TRBJ1-2; tentatively, D is TRBD1 (6 bases). The V end was cut by 0 bases, the J end by 7 bases, with 21 bases between. Germline values: CDR1 MNHEY, CDR2 SVGEGT. CDR3 length: 17 residues. Here the CDR3 reads CASSYSKVFQGSGGYTF. The CDR3 nucleotides read TGTGCCAGCAGTTACTCGAAAGTTTTTCAGGGGAGTGGTGGCTACACCTTC.

In its sample, this clonotype was seen once. At one end the junction does not follow the germline gene, possibly because of a read error. The chain joins TRBV4-2 to TRBJ2-1, with a possible D match to TRBD2 (6 bases). CDR1 and CDR2 from the germline V gene are LGHNA and YNFKEQ. CDR3 length: 16 residues. The CDR3, as DNA: TGTACCAGCAGCCAATTTAACGGGAGTTCATACAATGAGCAGTTCTTC. It specifies CTSSQFNGSSYNEQFF.

As to this clonotype: Being one base from a much bigger clone, this may be a read error. This chain joins TRBV19 and TRBJ2-7; D ambiguous. The CDR3 runs 12 residues. The V gene lost 3 bases and the J gene lost 4 bases, with 7 bases spanning the gap. In germline, CDR1 is LNHDA, CDR2 SQIVND (reference sequence). CDR3 in DNA: TGTGCCAGTAGTATGTTTGGATACGAGCAGTACTTC. It codes for CASSMFGYEQYF.

For this clonotype: A junction end diverges from the germline sequence, so it may reflect a read error. J is TRBJ1-5 and V is TRBV11-2; D remains ambiguous. The CDR3 extends over 13 amino acids. The germline CDR1 and CDR2 sequences are SGHAT and FQNNGV. CDR3 DNA sequence: TGTGCCAGCAGCTCAGGACCGTTTTCGCCCCTGCTTTTT. Protein sequence: CASSSGPFSPLLF.

On this clonotype itself: Mismatch with germline at one junction end may stem from a read error. V and J are TRBV11-2 and TRBJ2-2, with a possible D match to TRBD2 (5 bases). The CDR3 length is 15 residues. Germline assignment: CDR1 SGHAT and CDR2 FQNNGV. CDR3 residues: CANSSLRSGIWELFF. The CDR3 DNA sequence: TGTGCCAACAGCTCGCTACGGTCAGGCATCTGGGAGCTATTTTTT. The full variable domain, rest sourced from reference TRBV11-2 and TRBJ2-2, is EAGVAQSPRYKIIEKRQSVAFWCNPISGHATLYWYQQILGQGPKLLIQFQNNGVVDDSQLPKDRFSAERLKGVDSTLKIQPAKLEDSAVYLCANSSLRSGIWELFFGEGSRLTVL.

The rearrangement joins TRBV21-1 to TRBJ1-5. TRBV21-1 corresponds to a pseudogene. The CDR3 runs 14 residues. In DNA form, the CDR3 reads TGTGCCAGGATCGATGTGTTAAGGAGTCAGCCCCAGCATTTT. This encodes CARIDVLRSQPQHF.

V and J are TRBV5-6 and TRBJ2-7, with 7 bases matching TRBD1. The CDR3 runs 14 residues. V lost 1 base to trimming and J lost 9 bases; unmatched junction nucleotides: 10. Per the germline V gene, CDR1 is SGHDT and CDR2 is YYEEEE. DNA of the CDR3: TGTGCCAGCAGCTTGCAGGGGGTCGCCTACTGGCAGTACTTC. The encoded protein is CASSLQGVAYWQYF. The variable domain in full, completed from reference TRBV5-6 and TRBJ2-7, reads DAGVTQSPTHLIKTRGQQVTLRCSPKSGHDTVSWYQQALGQGPQFIFQYYEEEERQRGNFPDRFSGHQFPNYSSELNVNALLLGDSALYLCASSLQGVAYWQYFGPGTRLTVT.

About this clonotype: A much larger clone differs from this one at a single base, so this may be a read error. The J gene is TRBJ2-1, the V gene TRBV28; the D is unclear. The CDR3 length is 16 residues. Germline V lookup: CDR1 MDHEN, CDR2 SYDVKM. This CDR3 reads CVSSTPLRVRYNEQFF. The CDR3 DNA is TGTGTCAGCAGTACACCCCTCCGGGTCCGCTACAATGAGCAGTTCTTC. Drawing the rest from reference TRBV28 and TRBJ2-1, the complete variable domain is DVKVTQSSRYLVKRTGEKVFLECVQDMDHENMFWYRQDPGLGLRLIYFSYDVKMKEKGDIPEGYSVSREKKERFSLILESASTNQTSMYLCVSSTPLRVRYNEQFFGPGTRLTVL.

This clonotype was detected once. One end of the junction does not line up with germline, which may come from a read error. CDR3 residues: CASKGTVEAGANALTF. In DNA form, the CDR3 reads TGTGCCAGCAAGGGGACAGTGGAGGCTGGGGCCAACGCCCTGACTTTC. The chain links TRBV6-5 to TRBJ2-6; 7 positions agree with TRBD1. Germline CDR1 reads MNHEY; CDR2 reads SVGAGI. This CDR3 comprises 16 residues.

Comments on this clonotype: Relative to the germline gene, one junction end is altered; a read error may explain this. The chain couples TRBV30 to TRBJ1-5; D gene ambiguous. Germline V gene lookup returns CDR1 GTSNPN and CDR2 SVGIG (reference sequence). The CDR3 totals 14 residues. As DNA, the CDR3 is TGTGCCCGGAGCAAAACCGTGGCGGCGCATCCCCAGCATTTT. It is translated as CARSKTVAAHPQHF.

Remarks on this clonotype: A much larger clone differs from this one at a single base, so this may be a read error. This chain joins TRBV7-9 and TRBJ1-1; no clear D. The CDR3 has 13 residues. Germline CDR1 SEHNR, CDR2 FQNEAQ (reference sequence). The CDR3 loop is CASSSTRDTEALF. In DNA, the CDR3 is TGTGCCAGCAGCTCGACCAGAGACACTGAAGCTCTCTTT.

Comment on this clonotype: A much larger clone sits a single nucleotide away, making a read error possible. The chain combines TRBV30 with TRBJ1-5, with D uncertain. Near its end, the DNA agrees better with TRBJ2-3, so the J call may be wrong. CDR1 GTSNPN and CDR2 SVGIG come from the germline V gene (reference sequence). The CDR3 totals 13 residues. CDR3 in amino acids: CAWSSRRNQPQYF. DNA for the CDR3: TGTGCCTGGAGTAGTAGAAGGAATCAGCCCCAGTATTTT.

This clonotype was seen repeatedly, ten times or more. This sequence joins TRBV28 and TRBJ2-5; D unclear. V was pared by 5 bases and J by 3 bases, with 7 bases between. The CDR3 totals 12 residues. From germline, CDR1 is MDHEN and CDR2 SYDVKM. This CDR3 is CASSLKKETQYF. CDR3 sequence (DNA): TGTGCCAGCAGTCTGAAGAAAGAGACCCAGTACTTC.

Details on this clonotype: This CDR3 is missing its conserved last phenylalanine or tryptophan, likely due to a read error. J is TRBJ1-5 and V is TRBV6-5; 7 positions match TRBD1. The CDR3 contains 18 residues. Germline loops: CDR1 MNHEY, CDR2 SVGAGI. CDR3 sequence: CASSYSPPGQYSNRPQHS. Here the CDR3 DNA reads TGTGCCAGCAGTTACTCGCCCCCGGGACAGTATAGCAATCGGCCCCAGCATTCT.

As concerns this clonotype: Being one base from a much bigger clone, this may be a read error. The chain employs TRBV6-6 and TRBJ2-3, with 10 bases fitting TRBD2. Trimming cost V 6 bases and J 4 bases; bases outside gene matches: 7. CDR3 length: 15 amino acids. Germline CDR1 MNHNY, CDR2 SVGAGI (reference sequence). The CDR3 coding sequence is TGTGCCAGCAGACATAAAGCGGGAGGGGCAGATACGCAGTATTTT. This sequence encodes CASRHKAGGADTQYF.

With regard to this clonotype: With a much larger clone just one base away, this may be a read error. V and J are TRBV10-2 and TRBJ2-7, with 8 nucleotides matching TRBD1. Per the germline V gene, CDR1 is WSHSY and CDR2 is SAAADI. The CDR3 sequence is 16 residues long. CDR3 region: CTSTTPPGGGSYEQYF. The CDR3 region has the DNA TGCACCAGCACCACACCCCCAGGGGGCGGCTCCTACGAGCAGTACTTC.

Comments on this clonotype: With a much larger clone just one base away, this may be a read error. The rearrangement uses TRBV7-8 and TRBJ1-2; D remains ambiguous. This CDR3 is 15 amino acids long. The V end was cut by 1 base, the J end by 8 bases, with 17 bases between. Per the germline V gene, CDR1 is SGHVS and CDR2 is FQNEAQ. In DNA form, the CDR3 reads TGTGCCAGCAGCTTAGTACAAGCCTCTTTGTTAGGCTACACCTTC. Protein product: CASSLVQASLLGYTF.

In its sample, this clonotype was seen once. The germline gene is not matched at one end of the junction; a read error may be the cause. The V call is TRBV10-2, the J call TRBJ2-5; D is perhaps TRBD2 (6 bases). Germline values: CDR1 WSHSY, CDR2 SAAADI. The CDR3 has 11 amino acids. DNA of the CDR3: TGCGCCAGCCGTGAGGGCGGGACCCGGTACTTC. Residues: CASREGGTRYF.

The gene calls are TRBV5-4 and TRBJ2-5, with D maybe TRBD2 (9 bases). The CDR3 extends over 15 amino acids. Per the germline V gene, CDR1 is SGHNT and CDR2 is YYREEE (reference sequence). V dropped 3 bases and J dropped 7 bases, with 19 bases sitting between them. CDR3: CASSSRLAGTGTQYF. The CDR3 DNA sequence: TGTGCCAGCAGCTCGCGGCTAGCGGGGACAGGGACCCAGTACTTC.

The V gene is TRBV4-1, the J gene TRBJ2-7; possible D gene TRBD1, 5 bases. CDR3 length equals 15 residues. The V gene lost 3 bases and the J gene lost 6 bases, with 18 bases spanning the gap. CDR1 MGHRA and CDR2 YSYEKL come from the germline V gene. The CDR3 is CASSHDSIPLCEQYF. The DNA for the CDR3 is TGCGCCAGCAGCCACGACAGTATCCCTCTCTGCGAGCAGTACTTC.

Turning to this clonotype: One end of the junction does not line up with germline, which may come from a read error. The chain links TRBV29-1 to TRBJ2-2; 7 bases are shared with TRBD2. This CDR3 spans 14 amino acids. The germline CDR1 and CDR2 sequences are SQVTM and ANQGSEA. CDR3 protein: CSVMTSMNTVELFF. Written as DNA, the CDR3 is TGCAGCGTGATGACTAGCATGAACACCGTGGAGCTGTTTTTT.

The chain is built from TRBV12-3 or TRBV12-4 and TRBJ2-1, with a weak D call TRBD2 (5 bases). The CDR3 loop spans 15 amino acids. V was pared by 7 bases and J by 6 bases, with 19 bases between. CDR3 coding DNA: TGTGCCAGCACTTTGGCCCTAGCTACAGTCAATGAGCAGTTCTTC. Protein product: CASTLALATVNEQFF.

With respect to this clonotype: The junction differs from germline at one of its ends, possibly a read error. The chain uses TRBV6-6 and TRBJ1-2, with 7 nucleotides matching TRBD1. CDR1 is MNHNY, CDR2 SVGAGI, per germline (reference sequence). The CDR3 runs 13 residues. CDR3 DNA: TGTGCTAGCAGGCCCGTGACAGGGAATGGCTACACCTTC. Its translation is CASRPVTGNGYTF.

The V gene is TRBV29-1, the J gene TRBJ2-5; 8 nucleotides match TRBD1. Germline V gene lookup returns CDR1 SQVTM and CDR2 ANQGSEA. The CDR3 length is 15 residues. The J segment lost 2 bases and the V segment lost 4 bases, leaving 9 bases of the junction unmatched. CDR3 region: CSVVPARGQQETQYF. For the CDR3, the DNA is TGCAGCGTTGTACCGGCCAGGGGGCAGCAAGAGACCCAGTACTTC.

At least ten counts were recorded for this clonotype. The gene calls are TRBV4-2 and TRBJ2-7; possible D gene TRBD2, 6 bases. CDR3 size: 16 residues. From germline, CDR1 is LGHNA and CDR2 YNFKEQ. The V and J ends lost 3 bases and 2 bases respectively, with 17 bases between them. The CDR3 DNA reads as TGTGCCAGCAGCCAGTCCCAGAGGGAGGCTACCTACGAGCAGTACTTC. It encodes CASSQSQREATYEQYF.

Comment on this clonotype: A read error may produce the germline difference seen at one junction end. The chain carries TRBV7-9 and TRBJ1-5; 9 bases line up with TRBD1. The CDR3 has 17 residues. Germline V CDR1 and CDR2: SEHNR, FQNEAQ (reference sequence). The CDR3 spells CASSSGTGTLSDQPQHF. DNA for the CDR3: TGTGCCAGCAGCTCTGGGACAGGGACTCTTAGCGATCAGCCCCAGCATTTT.

Details on this clonotype: This CDR3 is missing its conserved last phenylalanine or tryptophan, likely due to a read error. This sequence joins TRBV4-1 and TRBJ1-2, with no clear D. CDR3 size: 15 residues. Germline CDR1 MGHRA, CDR2 YSYEKL. CDR3 nucleotides: TGCTCCAGCAGCCAAGAAGGGATAGCTAACTATGGCTACACCGTC. Protein sequence: CSSSQEGIANYGYTV.

Comments on this clonotype: The CDR3 ends on some other residue instead of the conserved phenylalanine or tryptophan, so this is likely a read error. Because the CDR3's place on the DNA is in doubt, the DNA is left out and the CDR3 is given as listed by TCRdb. The chain couples TRBV6-1 to TRBJ2-4; TRBD2 is the table's D call and was not checked against the DNA. Germline loops: CDR1 MNHNS, CDR2 SASEGT. The CDR3 contains 19 residues when both ends are counted. The CDR3 reads CASSEEVSGRTSAKNIQCL.

A note on this clonotype: A much larger clone differs from this one at a single base, so this may be a read error. V usage is TRBV19 and J usage is TRBJ2-1; the match to TRBD2 covers 10 bases. CDR1 is LNHDA and CDR2 is SQIVND in the germline V gene (reference sequence). V lost 4 bases and J lost 3; bases outside the gene matches: 6. The CDR3 consists of 16 residues. CDR3 nucleotide sequence: TGTGCCAGTAGTAGCGTAAGGACTAGCGGCTACAATGAGCAGTTCTTC. Amino acids: CASSSVRTSGYNEQFF.